What follows are 30 T cell receptor beta chains derived from one specimen sequenced in a study of blood T cell repertoires in COVID-19. Here immunoSEQ multiplex PCR was the method, and the copy in TCRdb shows in-frame clones only, minus some. Of approximately 290,000 clones listed, 70% to 85% were seen once; the top ten hold 0.85% to 0.9%. The sample was peripheral blood. Every receptor here comes from a human donor with COVID-19, enrolled during active disease. The donor label of this sample is uncertain.

This chain connects TRBV3-1 (or the pseudogene TRBV3-2) to TRBJ1-2, with D hard to call. Trimming removed 0 bases from V and 4 bases from J, with 6 bases in between. This CDR3 has 13 residues. Per the germline V gene, CDR1 is LGHDT and CDR2 is YNNKEL (reference sequence). The CDR3 sequence: CASSQELTYGYTF. In nucleotides, the CDR3 is TGTGCCAGCAGCCAAGAACTAACCTATGGCTACACCTTC.

V and J are TRBV20-1 and TRBJ2-7; weak D call: TRBD2 (5 bases). The V end lost 7 bases, the J end lost 7 bases, and 14 bases lay between the germline ends. The CDR3 is 11 amino acids. Germline assignment: CDR1 DFQATT and CDR2 SNEGSKA (reference sequence). The CDR3 DNA follows: TGCAGTGTGACACAATCGGGAGAGCAGTACTTC. It is translated as CSVTQSGEQYF.

This clone was counted once. V gene TRBV7-2 combines with J gene TRBJ1-3, with D maybe TRBD1 (5 bases). Between the trimmed V and J ends, which lost 3 bases and 0 bases, there was a span of 9 bases. CDR3 length: 15 amino acids. Germline V gene sequence: CDR1 SGHTA, CDR2 FQGNSA. The CDR3 nucleotides are TGTGCCAGCAGCTTGACGGGGGGCTCTGGAAACACCATATATTTT. Its translation is CASSLTGGSGNTIYF.

The chain recombines TRBV9 with TRBJ1-1; 9 nucleotides agree with TRBD1. Germline V CDR1 and CDR2: SGDLS, YYNGEE. Trimming took 3 bases from V and 3 from J; bases not matched to a gene: 3. CDR3 size: 14 residues. The CDR3 reads CASSATGGDTEAFF. Here the CDR3 DNA reads TGTGCCAGCAGCGCGACAGGGGGTGACACTGAAGCTTTCTTT.

This clone was picked up one time. The genes are TRBV30 and TRBJ2-7; 9 bases agree with TRBD1. The CDR3 consists of 15 residues. Germline lookup yields CDR1 GTSNPN and CDR2 SVGIG (reference sequence). The V and J ends lost 3 bases and 3 bases, in that order; junction bases with no gene match: 9. CDR3 region: CAWSPDRGSHYEQYF. In DNA, the CDR3 is TGTGCCTGGAGCCCGGACAGGGGCTCTCACTACGAGCAGTACTTC.

The rearrangement links TRBV10-1 to TRBJ1-2; 7 bases fit TRBD1. V shed 7 bases, J shed 8 bases, and the junction held 13 bases outside the gene matches. The CDR3 totals 14 residues. The germline CDR1 and CDR2 sequences are WNHNN and SYGVQD (reference sequence). CDR3 coding DNA: TGCGCCAGCACTAAGAGGAGGGGGCGGGGAGGCTACACCTTC. Translating gives CASTKRRGRGGYTF.

The CDR3 loop is CATSTQGQGAHNEQFF. The CDR3 nucleotides are TGTGCCACCAGCACCCAGGGACAAGGGGCCCACAATGAGCAGTTCTTC. The chain uses TRBV15 and TRBJ2-1; TRBD1 is a possible D gene (6 bases). Germline loops: CDR1 LNHNV, CDR2 YYDKDF (reference sequence). Trimming stripped 4 bases from V and 5 bases from J, with 18 bases between. The CDR3 runs to 16 residues.

The V and J genes are TRBV7-6 and TRBJ2-5, with 8 bases that match TRBD2. CDR1 is SGHVS, CDR2 FNYEAQ, per germline. The V segment lost 3 bases and the J segment 5 bases; nucleotides outside the gene matches: 5. This CDR3 is built from 14 residues. The CDR3 here is CASSFSGRWETQYF. In nucleotides, the CDR3 is TGTGCCAGCAGCTTCAGCGGGAGATGGGAGACCCAGTACTTC.

The genes are TRBV21-1 and TRBJ1-6; the D segment call TRBD1 is taken from the table without a DNA check. TRBV21-1 is recorded as a pseudogene. The CDR3 covers 14 residues. The CDR3 region is CASSPYRGNSPLHF. The CDR3 DNA sequence: TGTGCCAGCAGTCCTTACAGGGGAAATTCACCCCTCCACTTT.

CDR3 loop: CASRGPAGAGELFF. CDR3 DNA: TGTGCCAGCAGGGGCCCGGCCGGGGCCGGGGAGCTGTTTTTT. The chain carries TRBV11-2 and TRBJ2-2, with D possibly matching TRBD2 (5 bases). CDR1 is SGHAT and CDR2 is FQNNGV in the germline V gene. V was pared by 6 bases and J by 6 bases, with 14 bases between. This CDR3 has 14 residues.

This chain joins TRBV15 and TRBJ2-7; D is ambiguous. The germline CDR1 and CDR2 sequences are LNHNV and YYDKDF (reference sequence). Trimming cost V 5 bases and J 3 bases, with 14 bases left between them. The CDR3 length is 14 residues. CDR3 in DNA: TGTGCCACCAGCCCCCGGTTCTTCCACTACGAGCAGTACTTC. The encoded protein is CATSPRFFHYEQYF.

The chain uses TRBV5-1 and TRBJ2-1; 10 bases map to TRBD2. CDR3 size: 15 residues. J was trimmed by 6 bases and V by 0 bases; bases with no gene match: 3. The germline V gene has CDR1 SGHRS and CDR2 YFSETQ. The chain's CDR3 is CASSLVGTSVNEQFF. The CDR3 coding sequence is TGCGCCAGCAGCTTGGTGGGGACTAGCGTCAATGAGCAGTTCTTC.

This rearrangement joins TRBV7-9 to TRBJ2-7; no definite D call. V was pared by 3 bases and J by 3 bases, with 6 bases between. The germline V gene has CDR1 SEHNR and CDR2 FQNEAQ (reference sequence). There are 12 residues in the CDR3. The CDR3 is CASSFVGYEQYF. Here the CDR3 DNA reads TGTGCCAGCAGCTTCGTCGGCTACGAGCAGTACTTC.

The CDR3 DNA reads TGTGCCAGCAGCTTGGCAGGTGGGGGGACGCAGTATTTT. It specifies CASSLAGGGTQYF. The rearrangement joins TRBV5-4 to TRBJ2-3, with D perhaps matching TRBD2 (6 bases). Trimming removed 0 bases from V and 9 bases from J, with 11 bases in between. The CDR3 covers 13 residues. CDR1 and CDR2 (germline): SGHNT, YYREEE (reference sequence).

The chain links TRBV11-2 to TRBJ1-5; D is uncertain. The V gene lost 3 bases and the J gene lost 2 bases, with 11 bases spanning the gap. From germline, CDR1 is SGHAT and CDR2 FQNNGV. The CDR3 is 15 residues long. The CDR3 nucleotides are TGTGCCAGCAGCTTGGGATACGGGGGCAATCAGCCCCAGCATTTT. This encodes CASSLGYGGNQPQHF.

The chain joins TRBV29-1 to TRBJ2-5, with a weak D call TRBD1 (5 bases). The CDR3 is made up of 15 amino acids. The V gene lost 5 bases and the J gene lost 1 base, with 17 bases spanning the gap. Per germline, CDR1 SQVTM and CDR2 ANQGSEA. The CDR3 DNA follows: TGCAGCGTTTATCCTACTTGGACACCCCAAGAGACCCAGTACTTC. Its translation: CSVYPTWTPQETQYF.

The rearrangement joins TRBV12-3 or TRBV12-4 to TRBJ1-2; no reliable D call. The V end lost 6 bases, the J end lost 5 bases, and 7 bases lay between the germline ends. The CDR3 totals 11 residues. CDR3 region: CASRLFYGYTF. The CDR3 nucleotides read TGTGCCAGCAGACTATTTTATGGCTACACCTTC.

V and J are TRBV28 and TRBJ2-7, with D possibly being TRBD2 (6 bases). CDR1 and CDR2 (germline): MDHEN, SYDVKM. Trimming shortened V by 7 bases and J by 3 bases, and 16 bases separated the two germline ends. The CDR3 totals 14 residues. CDR3 region: CASTSGGTDYEQYF. The CDR3 DNA follows: TGTGCCAGCACGTCTGGGGGGACTGACTACGAGCAGTACTTC.

The chain couples TRBV27 to TRBJ2-7; 8 bases agree with TRBD2. Germline lookup yields CDR1 MNHEY and CDR2 SMNVEV (reference sequence). The CDR3 spans 15 residues. Germline trimming cut 3 bases from V and 3 bases from J; bases unmatched to any gene: 7. CDR3 amino acids: CASSLSGSAVYEQYF. DNA of the CDR3: TGTGCCAGCAGTTTGAGCGGGAGCGCGGTCTACGAGCAGTACTTC.

This chain connects TRBV7-3 to TRBJ1-4; D gene unclear. V dropped 3 bases and J dropped 3 bases, with 8 bases sitting between them. The CDR3 sequence is 14 residues long. CDR1 is SGHTA and CDR2 is FQGTGA in the germline V gene. CDR3: CASSLGGPNEKLFF. In DNA, the CDR3 is TGTGCCAGCAGCTTGGGAGGGCCTAATGAAAAACTGTTTTTT.

The gene calls are TRBV24-1 and TRBJ1-5; 11 bases match TRBD1. The CDR3 is 16 amino acids. Germline V gives CDR1 KGHDR, CDR2 SFDVKD. V lost 5 bases to trimming and J lost 6 bases; unmatched junction nucleotides: 8. The CDR3 DNA reads TGTGCCACCAGTGGAAATGGACAGGGGGCGATTCAGCCCCAGCATTTT. It encodes CATSGNGQGAIQPQHF.

The chain links TRBV28 to TRBJ2-7; 10 bases are shared with TRBD2. CDR1 and CDR2 from the germline V gene are MDHEN and SYDVKM. Trimming took 2 bases from V and 0 from J; bases not matched to a gene: 16. The CDR3 consists of 20 residues. CDR3 sequence reads: CASSLGWGLLAGTLSYEQYF. CDR3 nucleotide sequence: TGTGCCAGCAGTTTAGGGTGGGGTTTACTAGCGGGAACCCTCTCCTACGAGCAGTACTTC.

This chain links TRBV5-1 with TRBJ1-5; 8 nucleotides match TRBD1. The CDR3 runs 15 residues. Germline lookup yields CDR1 SGHRS and CDR2 YFSETQ. V was pared by 4 bases and J by 7 bases, with 10 bases of the junction left unmatched. CDR3 DNA sequence: TGCGCCAGCAGCCCCGGAGACAGGGGAGGCCAGCCCCAGCATTTT. Translation gives CASSPGDRGGQPQHF.

The V and J genes are TRBV10-3 and TRBJ1-5; D is perhaps TRBD1 (5 bases). The CDR3 runs 12 residues. Germline V gene sequence: CDR1 ENHRY, CDR2 SYGVKD. Trimming stripped 6 bases from V and 4 bases from J, with 7 bases between. The CDR3 reads CAIRQDNQPQHF. The CDR3 bases are TGTGCCATCAGACAGGATAATCAGCCCCAGCATTTT.

The chain combines TRBV4-3 with TRBJ2-1, with a tentative D call TRBD2 (5 bases). The CDR3 extends over 16 amino acids. Germline CDR1 and CDR2: LGHNA and YSLEER. Trimming took off 0 bases at V and 8 bases at J, with 17 bases between the two ends. This chain's CDR3 is CASSQEVQRRWDEQFF. CDR3 coding DNA: TGCGCCAGCAGCCAAGAGGTCCAGCGGAGGTGGGATGAGCAGTTCTTC.

This chain uses TRBV12-3 or TRBV12-4 with TRBJ1-4; no firm D call. V gave up 5 bases and J gave up 13 bases, with 11 bases separating them. This CDR3 comprises 11 residues. DNA of the CDR3: TGTGCCAGCAGTACCACCGGAGGACTGTTTTTT. It encodes CASSTTGGLFF.

The V gene is TRBV19, the J gene TRBJ1-1; no clear D. V dropped 0 bases and J dropped 7 bases, with 9 bases sitting between them. CDR3 length: 13 amino acids. In germline, CDR1 is LNHDA, CDR2 SQIVND (reference sequence). The CDR3 DNA sequence: TGTGCCAGTAGTATAGATGGCGGCCGTGAAGCTTTCTTT. This translates into CASSIDGGREAFF.

The chain couples TRBV2 to TRBJ2-7; possible D gene TRBD2, 7 bases. Germline V gives CDR1 SNHLY, CDR2 FYNNEI. CDR3 length: 12 amino acids. The V end was cut by 6 bases, the J end by 10 bases, with 16 bases between. DNA of the CDR3: TGTGCCAGCAGCGCGTACAGGGAGGGCCAGTACTTC. As protein: CASSAYREGQYF.

The count of this clone is one. The V and J genes are TRBV6-4 and TRBJ2-3; 10 bases line up with TRBD2. Germline CDR1 and CDR2: MRHNA and SNTAGT. The CDR3 is made up of 16 amino acids. The junction had 6 bases not matched to a gene; V was cut back by 4 bases and J by 2 bases. CDR3 loop: CASSALAGDVTDTQYF. CDR3 nucleotide sequence: TGTGCCAGCAGTGCGCTAGCGGGAGACGTCACAGATACGCAGTATTTT.

This rearrangement joins TRBV9 to TRBJ2-1; perhaps TRBD2 as D (5 bases). Germline CDR1 and CDR2: SGDLS and YYNGEE. This CDR3 spans 14 amino acids. The germline V and J ends were trimmed by 4 bases and 8 bases, with 16 bases remaining between them. CDR3 DNA sequence: TGTGCCAGCAGCAAGAATCTAGCAGACGATGAGCAGTTCTTC. It yields the protein CASSKNLADDEQFF.